This T cell receptor beta chain was observed in a study of OX40 agonist ivuxolimab in advanced cancers. On the study more broadly: Patients with hepatocellular carcinoma, melanoma, renal cell or head and neck cancer made up the dose-escalation patients. Points from the study as a whole: CD4+ and CD8+ T cells in blood underwent clonal expansion by week 6 at 0.1 to 3.0 mg/kg. Relatively little clonal expansion, among the lowest observed, appeared in partial responders at 0.1-3.0 mg/kg. Undetermined was the antigen specificity of the expanded peripheral T cells.

Assay used: immunoSEQ multiplex PCR; TCRdb lists only in-frame clones, some missing. The sample yields about 77,000 clones, 85% to 95% seen once. Comments on this clone: The antigen remains undetermined.

The sequenced sample was CD4+ or CD8+ T cells sorted from blood, obtained in a trial of the OX40 agonist ivuxolimab. The clonotype was recovered from an adult with an advanced solid tumor such as melanoma, head and neck, liver or kidney cancer.

CDR3 protein: CASSLGGLAGGNEQFF. CDR3 in DNA: TGTGCCAGCAGTTTAGGGGGACTAGCGGGCGGCAATGAGCAGTTCTTC. The genes are TRBV28 and TRBJ2-1; 12 bases match TRBD2. CDR3 length equals 16 residues. Germline CDR1 is MDHEN and CDR2 is SYDVKM. Trimming cost V 2 bases and J 6 bases; bases outside gene matches: 5.